These 26 T cell receptor beta chains were sequenced from one sample in a study of vaccination effects on CD4 cells after COVID-19. The method was immunoSEQ multiplex PCR; TCRdb's version includes in-frame clones alone and lacks a portion of them. The repertoire holds around 75,000 clones, with under 85% as singletons. The antigens these receptors bind are not known. Pools of viral peptides were used by the ViraFEST assay to expand antigen-specific CD4+ T cells ahead of sequencing. CD4+ T cells were isolated after around ten days of culture. The individual was infected with SARS-CoV-2 between March and December 2020, as confirmed by PCR. The material sequenced was CD4+ T cells from PBMCs cultured with HIV peptides, taken before COVID-19 vaccination. Specified subset: HIV-1 Nef peptide pool negative control/reference culture. The receptor source for this set is a human donor who had a prior SARS-CoV-2 infection.

In nucleotides, the CDR3 is TGTGCCAGCAGCTGGCCGGGGGGCGCGGGGGAGACCCAGTACTTC. It codes for CASSWPGGAGETQYF. The chain uses TRBV5-4 and TRBJ2-5; TRBD2 is a possible D gene (7 bases). Germline values: CDR1 SGHNT, CDR2 YYREEE (reference sequence). The germline V and J ends were trimmed by 3 bases and 5 bases, with 17 bases remaining between them. The CDR3 covers 15 residues. The full variable domain, rest sourced from reference TRBV5-4 and TRBJ2-5, is ETGVTQSPTHLIKTRGQQVTLRCSSQSGHNTVSWYQQALGQGPQFIFQYYREEENGRGNFPPRFSGLQFPNYSSELNVNALELDDSALYLCASSWPGGAGETQYFGPGTRLLVL.

This sequence joins TRBV18 and TRBJ2-7; TRBD1 is a possible D gene (6 bases). This CDR3 spans 15 amino acids. Germline V lookup: CDR1 KGHSH, CDR2 LQKENI. Trimming cost V 3 bases and J 6 bases, with 18 bases left between them. The CDR3 DNA sequence: TGTGCCAGCTCACCGACAGGTCCTTTTCTCTCCGAGCAGTACTTC. The encoded protein is CASSPTGPFLSEQYF.

The chain has TRBV7-8 and TRBJ2-1; the D is unclear. CDR1 is SGHVS and CDR2 is FQNEAQ in the germline V gene. With 2 bases removed from V and 0 bases from J, the gap between germline ends came to 8 bases. The CDR3 has 15 residues. The CDR3 is CASSLFLSSYNEQFF. The DNA for the CDR3 is TGTGCCAGCAGCTTATTTCTGAGCTCCTACAATGAGCAGTTCTTC.

The chain links TRBV30 to TRBJ2-5; unclear D gene. The germline CDR1 and CDR2 sequences are GTSNPN and SVGIG (reference sequence). V dropped 0 bases and J dropped 7 bases, with 9 bases sitting between them. CDR3 length: 12 residues. CDR3 sequence reads: CAWSVMIGTQYF. CDR3 DNA: TGTGCCTGGAGTGTAATGATCGGGACCCAGTACTTC. Variable domain in full (rest from reference TRBV30 and TRBJ2-5): SQTIHQWPATLVQPVGSPLSLECTVEGTSNPNLYWYRQAAGRGLQLLFYSVGIGQISSEVPQNLSASRPQDRQFILSSKKLLLSDSGFYLCAWSVMIGTQYFGPGTRLLVL.

The chain is built from TRBV7-2 and TRBJ1-5; 8 positions match TRBD1. V shed 4 bases and J 5 bases; nucleotides not matched to a gene: 7. The CDR3 loop spans 15 amino acids. Germline CDR1 and CDR2: SGHTA and FQGNSA. Here the CDR3 DNA reads TGTGCCAGCAGCTCGCCGGACAGGGCCGATCAGCCCCAGCATTTT. Its protein product is CASSSPDRADQPQHF.

The genes are TRBV13 and TRBJ2-7; 12 nucleotides match TRBD2. The CDR3 totals 15 residues. V lost 2 bases to trimming and J lost 5 bases; unmatched junction nucleotides: 4. CDR1 and CDR2 from the germline V gene are PRHDT and FYEKMQ (reference sequence). Written as DNA, the CDR3 is TGTGCCAGCAGCTTACTAGCGGGGGGGCCCCACGAGCAGTACTTC. This codes for CASSLLAGGPHEQYF.

The rearrangement uses TRBV6-5 and TRBJ2-7, with D possibly being TRBD1 (6 bases). The germline V and J ends were trimmed by 7 bases and 3 bases, with 7 bases remaining between them. CDR3 length: 11 residues. Germline CDR1 MNHEY, CDR2 SVGAGI. Here the CDR3 reads CASKQGYEQYF. CDR3 nucleotide sequence: TGTGCCAGCAAACAGGGCTACGAGCAGTACTTC.

This sequence joins TRBV15 and TRBJ1-6, with a weak D call TRBD1 (5 bases). V lost 1 base, J lost 1 base, and 8 bases lay in between. Germline CDR1 LNHNV, CDR2 YYDKDF (reference sequence). This CDR3 region has 16 residues. The CDR3, as DNA: TGTGCCACCAGCAGAGGGGGCGCGTCCTATAATTCACCCCTCCACTTT. Its protein product is CATSRGGASYNSPLHF.

V gene TRBV2 combines with J gene TRBJ1-6, with TRBD1 as a possible D gene (5 bases). CDR3 length: 14 amino acids. The V end lost 3 bases, the J end lost 7 bases, and 10 bases lay between the germline ends. Germline V CDR1 and CDR2: SNHLY, FYNNEI. The chain's CDR3 is CASSDQGENSPLHF. CDR3 in DNA: TGTGCCAGCAGTGATCAAGGGGAAAATTCACCCCTCCACTTT. The full variable domain, completed using reference TRBV2 and TRBJ1-6, is EPEVTQTPSHQVTQMGQEVILRCVPISNHLYFYWYRQILGQKVEFLVSFYNNEISEKSEIFDDQFSVERPDGSNFTLKIRSTKLEDSAMYFCASSDQGENSPLHFGNGTRLTVT.

This chain links TRBV29-1 with TRBJ1-1, with no clear D. Germline assignment: CDR1 SQVTM and CDR2 ANQGSEA. The germline V and J ends were trimmed by 3 bases and 8 bases, with 10 bases remaining between them. The CDR3 contains 11 residues. CDR3 DNA sequence: TGCAGCGTTGATGGGCAGAGAGAAGCTTTCTTT. Translating gives CSVDGQREAFF.

This clone came up once. J is TRBJ2-7 and V is TRBV4-2; weak D call: TRBD1 (6 bases). The V end was cut by 1 base, the J end by 3 bases, with 13 bases between. The CDR3 consists of 15 residues. Germline CDR1 and CDR2: LGHNA and YNFKEQ. CDR3 sequence reads: CASSQGSRQDYEQYF. Written as DNA, the CDR3 is TGTGCCAGCAGCCAAGGGAGTCGACAGGACTACGAGCAGTACTTC.

This clone was detected a few times. CDR3 coding DNA: TGTGCCAGCAGCTTCGGGGCGAACACTGAAGCTTTCTTT. It translates to CASSFGANTEAFF. The chain recombines TRBV5-5 with TRBJ1-1; possible D gene TRBD1, 5 bases. Germline assignment: CDR1 SGHKS and CDR2 YYEKEE (reference sequence). CDR3 length: 13 amino acids. The V end lost 2 bases, the J end lost 1 base, and 6 bases lay between the germline ends.

The chain couples TRBV30 to TRBJ2-5; TRBD2 matches 9 bases. This CDR3 comprises 14 residues. The V and J ends lost 5 bases and 2 bases, in that order; junction bases with no gene match: 6. Germline-derived CDR1 and CDR2 are GTSNPN and SVGIG (reference sequence). CDR3 coding DNA: TGTGCCTGGGGGAGACTAGCGGAACAAGAGACCCAGTACTTC. Translation gives CAWGRLAEQETQYF.

The V and J genes are TRBV5-4 and TRBJ1-6; tentative D call: TRBD1 (5 bases). Germline V gene lookup returns CDR1 SGHNT and CDR2 YYREEE (reference sequence). The CDR3 spans 16 residues. Trimming stripped 1 base from V and 6 bases from J, with 14 bases between. In DNA form, the CDR3 reads TGTGCCAGCAGCTTGCGGGCGCAGGGCTTTAATTCACCCCTCCACTTT. It specifies CASSLRAQGFNSPLHF.

The rearrangement uses TRBV11-2 and TRBJ2-5; tentative D call: TRBD2 (6 bases). This CDR3 contains 17 residues. Trimming cost V 5 bases and J 5 bases, with 24 bases left between them. Looked up from germline, CDR1 is SGHAT and CDR2 is FQNNGV. In nucleotides, the CDR3 is TGTGCCAGCAGCGTTCGTCAGGCGGCGGGGCAGAGGGAGACCCAGTACTTC. Its protein is CASSVRQAAGQRETQYF.

This clone appeared a single time. In DNA form, the CDR3 reads TGTGCCACCAGCAGAGATAAGGGTCGGATAACGAACACCGGGGAGCTGTTTTTT. Translation: CATSRDKGRITNTGELFF. J is TRBJ2-2 and V is TRBV15; D gene ambiguous. The CDR3 sequence is 18 residues long. The V gene lost 0 bases and the J gene lost 0 bases, with 14 bases spanning the gap. Germline loops: CDR1 LNHNV, CDR2 YYDKDF (reference sequence).

The V gene is TRBV19, the J gene TRBJ2-3, with D possibly TRBD1 on 6 matching bases. Germline V gene sequence: CDR1 LNHDA, CDR2 SQIVND (reference sequence). The CDR3 has 14 amino acids. V was pared by 9 bases and J by 1 base, with 14 bases between. CDR3 amino acids: CASKYRVGTDTQYF. Here the CDR3 DNA reads TGTGCCAGCAAGTACAGGGTCGGCACAGATACGCAGTATTTT.

This chain connects TRBV9 to TRBJ2-7; TRBD2 might be the D (6 bases). CDR1 is SGDLS, CDR2 YYNGEE, per germline. The CDR3 consists of 15 residues. Deletions cut 0 bases from V and 3 bases from J, with 13 bases between. For the CDR3, the DNA is TGTGCCAGCAGCGTAGAGTCGGGAGAGCACTACGAGCAGTACTTC. As protein: CASSVESGEHYEQYF.

This clone was seen a few times. This chain links TRBV5-1 with TRBJ2-7; weak D call: TRBD1 (5 bases). V was trimmed by 1 base and J by 9 bases, leaving 11 bases between them. CDR3 length: 12 amino acids. The germline CDR1 and CDR2 sequences are SGHRS and YFSETQ. CDR3 nucleotides: TGCGCCAGCAGCTTGCAGGGTTCGACGCAGTACTTC. Translating gives CASSLQGSTQYF.

The V call is TRBV5-4, the J call TRBJ1-3, with D tentatively TRBD1 (5 bases). The CDR3 sequence is 15 residues long. V was shortened by 2 bases and J by 4 bases, with 13 bases between the two germline ends. CDR1 is SGHNT, CDR2 YYREEE, per germline (reference sequence). The CDR3 here is CASSLGGARGNTIYF. CDR3 DNA: TGTGCCAGCAGCTTAGGAGGGGCGCGAGGAAACACCATATATTTT.

The chain combines TRBV7-6 with TRBJ2-7; 12 positions agree with TRBD1. The CDR3 is 16 residues long. Germline loops: CDR1 SGHVS, CDR2 FNYEAQ. Trimming took 5 bases from V and 6 from J; bases not matched to a gene: 11. This CDR3 reads CASSRQPPGQGAEQYF. The CDR3 DNA is TGTGCCAGCAGCCGGCAACCCCCGGGACAGGGGGCCGAGCAGTACTTC.

This clone was detected only once. J is TRBJ2-7 and V is TRBV7-3; D is uncertain. The germline V gene encodes CDR1 SGHTA and CDR2 FQGTGA. The CDR3 extends over 14 amino acids. Trimming stripped 1 base from V and 3 bases from J, with 10 bases between. DNA of the CDR3: TGTGCCAGCAGCTTAATGGCAGACAACTACGAGCAGTACTTC. Protein sequence: CASSLMADNYEQYF.

In this sample, this clone turned up once. One end of the junction is discordant with germline, which a read error may explain. V is TRBV28 and J is TRBJ1-2; maybe TRBD1 (6 bases). The germline CDR1 and CDR2 sequences are MDHEN and SYDVKM. The CDR3 contains 11 residues. CDR3 region: CASSTARDKAF. The CDR3 bases are TGTGCCAGCAGTACAGCCCGGGACAAAGCCTTC.

The chain has TRBV27 and TRBJ1-1; 9 bases are shared with TRBD1. Germline V lookup: CDR1 MNHEY, CDR2 SMNVEV (reference sequence). V gave up 0 bases and J gave up 4 bases; unmatched junction bases: 0. There are 14 residues in the CDR3. The CDR3 loop is CASSLSTGGTEAFF. The CDR3 DNA follows: TGTGCCAGCAGTTTATCGACAGGGGGCACTGAAGCTTTCTTT.

The chain uses TRBV6-5 and TRBJ2-1; D may match TRBD1 or TRBD2 (5 bases each). Per germline, CDR1 MNHEY and CDR2 SVGAGI. This CDR3 comprises 13 residues. The V end was cut by 8 bases, the J end by 10 bases, with 18 bases between. In DNA form, the CDR3 reads TGTGCCAGCGAGAGGGTCAGGGCAGGGGAGCAGTTCTTC. Translating it yields CASERVRAGEQFF.

The rearrangement uses TRBV9 and TRBJ2-2; 8 bases agree with TRBD2. The CDR3 sequence is 16 residues long. CDR1 and CDR2 (germline): SGDLS, YYNGEE. V trimming: 1 base; J trimming: 3 bases; junction bases outside the gene matches: 5. The CDR3 loop reads CASSVTGGHDTGELFF. The CDR3 DNA reads TGTGCCAGCAGCGTAACGGGGGGGCACGACACCGGGGAGCTGTTTTTT.